The 17 T cell receptor beta chains reported below all come from one sample, sequenced in a study of Ad26.COV2.S vaccination and SARS-CoV-2 variants. Treatment in this sample: 15 to 20 received Ad26.COV2.S at low or high dose, single or two shots; 5 received placebo; per-sample allocation not given. After the first vaccine or placebo injection, samples were drawn on day 63. Assay used: immunoSEQ multiplex PCR; TCRdb lists only in-frame clones, some missing. The data show some 450,000 clones, 80% to 95% seen once. Source: peripheral blood, taken in a trial of Ad26.COV2.S vaccine versus placebo. These receptor sequences come from a person aged 18 to 59 who received the Ad26.COV2.S COVID-19 vaccine or a placebo.

The chain links TRBV27 to TRBJ2-1; D could derive from TRBD1 or TRBD2 (5 bases each). V lost 3 bases and J 6 bases, leaving 15 bases between the germline ends. Looked up from germline, CDR1 is MNHEY and CDR2 is SMNVEV (reference sequence). The CDR3 consists of 15 residues. The CDR3 loop reads CASSFEGYAPNEQFF. The CDR3, as DNA: TGTGCCAGCAGTTTTGAGGGGTATGCCCCCAATGAGCAGTTCTTC.

The rearrangement links TRBV28 to TRBJ1-3; D unclear. CDR1 is MDHEN and CDR2 is SYDVKM in the germline V gene. V shed 5 bases and J shed 4 bases, with 12 bases lying between them. This CDR3 spans 14 amino acids. In nucleotides, the CDR3 is TGTGCCAGCAGTCGATCGGGTTTAGGAAACACCATATATTTT. This encodes CASSRSGLGNTIYF. Looking up the rest from reference TRBV28 and TRBJ1-3 gives the full variable domain: DVKVTQSSRYLVKRTGEKVFLECVQDMDHENMFWYRQDPGLGLRLIYFSYDVKMKEKGDIPEGYSVSREKKERFSLILESASTNQTSMYLCASSRSGLGNTIYFGEGSWLTVV.

V usage is TRBV6-5 and J usage is TRBJ1-2; D not resolved. The germline V gene has CDR1 MNHEY and CDR2 SVGAGI. Trimming stripped 8 bases from V and 4 bases from J, with 20 bases between. CDR3 length: 15 residues. The DNA for the CDR3 is TGTGCCAGCGTTGCCTTGTATGGCGGACGCTATGGCTACACCTTC. Translation gives CASVALYGGRYGYTF.

The V gene is TRBV28, the J gene TRBJ1-3, with unresolved D. The CDR3 sequence is 11 residues long. The V end lost 6 bases, the J end lost 6 bases, and 6 bases lay between the germline ends. Germline V lookup: CDR1 MDHEN, CDR2 SYDVKM. CDR3 nucleotide sequence: TGTGCCAGCAGGGGCGAAAACACCATATATTTT. This encodes CASRGENTIYF. The full variable domain, its missing parts supplied by reference TRBV28 and TRBJ1-3, is DVKVTQSSRYLVKRTGEKVFLECVQDMDHENMFWYRQDPGLGLRLIYFSYDVKMKEKGDIPEGYSVSREKKERFSLILESASTNQTSMYLCASRGENTIYFGEGSWLTVV.

CDR3 in DNA: TGTGCCAGCTCATTTGCGGGTGTTTACAATGAGCAGTTCTTC. This gives the protein CASSFAGVYNEQFF. The gene calls are TRBV18 and TRBJ2-1; TRBD2 might be the D (5 bases). The CDR3 covers 14 residues. Germline CDR1 and CDR2: KGHSH and LQKENI. Trimming took 5 bases from V and 4 from J, leaving 12 bases between them.

The chain combines TRBV29-1 with TRBJ2-7; 8 bases line up with TRBD2. The CDR3 loop spans 13 amino acids. Germline CDR1 reads SQVTM; CDR2 reads ANQGSEA. The V segment lost 7 bases and the J segment 0 bases; nucleotides outside the gene matches: 5. The CDR3 nucleotides read TGCAGCGCCCGAGCGGGAGCCTCCTACGAGCAGTACTTC. This gives the protein CSARAGASYEQYF.

This chain joins TRBV4-1 and TRBJ2-5, with D hard to call. Trimming cost V 3 bases and J 4 bases, with 18 bases left between them. CDR3 size: 16 residues. Germline-derived CDR1 and CDR2 are MGHRA and YSYEKL. CDR3: CASSQGLTTFGETQYF. CDR3 bases: TGCGCCAGCAGCCAGGGCCTCACTACTTTCGGAGAGACCCAGTACTTC.

The chain employs TRBV21-1 and TRBJ2-5; the table calls TRBD2, which could not be checked here. TRBV21-1 is given as a pseudogene. The CDR3 spans 17 residues. The CDR3: CASSKTLAGGPWETQYF. CDR3 sequence (DNA): TGTGCCAGCAGCAAAACACTAGCGGGAGGGCCCTGGGAGACCCAGTACTTC.

This chain joins TRBV3-1 (or the pseudogene TRBV3-2) and TRBJ2-2; unclear D gene. V was clipped by 3 bases and J by 7 bases, with 6 bases between them. The CDR3 is 12 amino acids. The germline V gene encodes CDR1 LGHDT and CDR2 YNNKEL (reference sequence). For the CDR3, the DNA is TGTGCCAGCAGCCAGTCCGGCGGGGAGCTGTTTTTT. As protein: CASSQSGGELFF.

The CDR3 spells CASSRGLAGGPKYNEQFF. The CDR3 nucleotides read TGCGCCAGCAGCCGGGGACTAGCGGGAGGGCCCAAATACAATGAGCAGTTCTTC. V and J are TRBV5-1 and TRBJ2-1; 16 nucleotides match TRBD2. Germline V lookup: CDR1 SGHRS, CDR2 YFSETQ. V dropped 4 bases and J dropped 4; count of bases not matched to a gene: 8. The CDR3 is 18 residues long.

For this clone: At one end, the junction sequence differs from germline, possibly due to a read error. This chain connects TRBV7-7 to TRBJ2-1, with 8 nucleotides matching TRBD1. This CDR3 spans 15 amino acids. Germline V CDR1 and CDR2: SSHAT, FNYEAQ (reference sequence). CDR3 amino acids: CASSSDRGSYNEQFF. CDR3 in DNA: TGTGCTAGCAGTTCCGACAGGGGCTCCTACAATGAGCAGTTCTTC.

The rearrangement links TRBV6-5 to TRBJ1-5; 10 bases fit TRBD1. The ends lost 6 bases at V and 11 bases at J; junction bases unmatched: 13. Germline CDR1 is MNHEY and CDR2 is SVGAGI. The CDR3 is made up of 15 amino acids. CDR3 nucleotides: TGTGCCAGCAGCCCCGGGACAGGGGTTCAATCAGCCCAGCATTTT. It codes for CASSPGTGVQSAQHF.

The rearrangement uses TRBV5-5 and TRBJ2-7; the D is unclear. The length of the CDR3 is 14 residues. Trimming removed 4 bases at V and 4 bases at J, with 15 bases between. The germline gives CDR1 SGHKS, CDR2 YYEKEE (reference sequence). The CDR3 bases are TGTGCCAGCAGCCCCTCGTGGGGATCGTACGAGCAGTACTTC. Translated: CASSPSWGSYEQYF. Looking up the rest from reference TRBV5-5 and TRBJ2-7 gives the full variable domain: DAGVTQSPTHLIKTRGQQVTLRCSPISGHKSVSWYQQVLGQGPQFIFQYYEKEERGRGNFPDRFSARQFPNYSSELNVNALLLGDSALYLCASSPSWGSYEQYFGPGTRLTVT.

This sequence joins TRBV20-1 and TRBJ1-1, with 8 positions matching TRBD1. The length of the CDR3 is 14 residues. V trimming: 3 bases; J trimming: 4 bases; junction bases outside the gene matches: 7. Germline CDR1 reads DFQATT; CDR2 reads SNEGSKA (reference sequence). This chain's CDR3 is CSASPGGVGTEAFF. The CDR3 DNA sequence: TGCAGTGCTAGTCCAGGGGGCGTGGGCACTGAAGCTTTCTTT.

The gene calls are TRBV28 and TRBJ2-3; a weak D match, TRBD2 (6 bases). Germline values: CDR1 MDHEN, CDR2 SYDVKM. V was trimmed by 3 bases and J by 1 base, leaving 14 bases between them. The CDR3 extends over 16 amino acids. DNA for the CDR3: TGTGCCAGCAGTTTCACGGGAGTGGGTGGCACAGATACGCAGTATTTT. Its translation: CASSFTGVGGTDTQYF. Full variable domain (remainder filled in from reference TRBV28 and TRBJ2-3): DVKVTQSSRYLVKRTGEKVFLECVQDMDHENMFWYRQDPGLGLRLIYFSYDVKMKEKGDIPEGYSVSREKKERFSLILESASTNQTSMYLCASSFTGVGGTDTQYFGPGTRLTVL.

The rearrangement links TRBV5-6 to TRBJ2-4; 7 nucleotides line up with TRBD2. The ends lost 4 bases at V and 3 bases at J; junction bases unmatched: 19. The germline CDR1 and CDR2 sequences are SGHDT and YYEEEE. This CDR3 has 19 amino acids. In nucleotides, the CDR3 is TGTGCCAGCAGCCGTGGTGGGTTCGGGGGGTGGAGGGGCAAAAACATTCAGTACTTC. Translating gives CASSRGGFGGWRGKNIQYF.

The V gene is TRBV6-6, the J gene TRBJ2-5; 7 nucleotides line up with TRBD1. Trimming took 6 bases from V and 0 from J; bases not matched to a gene: 4. Per germline, CDR1 MNHNY and CDR2 SVGAGI (reference sequence). The CDR3 is 14 amino acids. The CDR3 sequence: CASRGQLNQETQYF. Written as DNA, the CDR3 is TGTGCCAGCAGGGGACAGTTAAACCAAGAGACCCAGTACTTC.